This T cell receptor beta chain was profiled in a study of spatial heterogeneity in lung cancer. Study context: Follow-up PBMC samples were sequenced when available, at a median of about two years after resection.

As regards this clonotype: A much larger clonotype is one base distant, so this may be a read error.

The CDR3 totals 15 residues. V dropped 1 base and J dropped 7 bases, with 15 bases sitting between them. Germline-derived CDR1 and CDR2 are LGHNA and YSLEER. The time point: blood at routine non-recurrence follow-up after resection. Sequencing was performed on whole RNA extracted from tumor and nontumor lung tissue, or from frozen PBMC, and the material was left unsorted. Individual TCR cDNA molecules each bore their own unique molecular identifier. TCRdb recomputed calls from the 5' RACE reads with MiXCR, one row per CDR3 protein. There are 110,000 or so distinct CDR3 sequences in the sample; about a tenth occur only once, and approximately 24% lies in the top ten.

The chain carries TRBV4-3 and TRBJ2-3, with a weak D call TRBD2 (6 bases). The sample was PBMCs, taken at follow-up. The TCR sequence derives from a female donor with early-stage non-small cell lung cancer. The chain's CDR3 is CASSQVAASKNTQYF. DNA of the CDR3: TGCGCCAGCAGCCAAGTAGCGGCTAGCAAGAATACGCAGTATTTT.